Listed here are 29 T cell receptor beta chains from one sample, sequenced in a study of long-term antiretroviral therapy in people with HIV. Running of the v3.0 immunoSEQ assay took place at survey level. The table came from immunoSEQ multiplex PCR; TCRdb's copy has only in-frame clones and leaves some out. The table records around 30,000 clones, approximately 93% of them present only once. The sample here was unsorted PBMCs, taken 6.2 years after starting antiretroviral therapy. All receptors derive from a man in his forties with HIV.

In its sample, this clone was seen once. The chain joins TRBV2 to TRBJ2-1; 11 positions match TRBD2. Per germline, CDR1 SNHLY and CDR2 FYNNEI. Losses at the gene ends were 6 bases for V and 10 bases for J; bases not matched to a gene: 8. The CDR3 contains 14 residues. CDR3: CASSPSGGLWEQFF. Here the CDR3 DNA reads TGTGCCAGCAGCCCTAGCGGGGGGCTTTGGGAGCAGTTCTTC.

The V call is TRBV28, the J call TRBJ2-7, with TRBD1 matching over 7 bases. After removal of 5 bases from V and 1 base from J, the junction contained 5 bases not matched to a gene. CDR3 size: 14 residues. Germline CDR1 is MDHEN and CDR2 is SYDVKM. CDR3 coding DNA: TGTGCCAGCAGTGTAGACAGGGTTTCCTACGAGCAGTACTTC. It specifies CASSVDRVSYEQYF. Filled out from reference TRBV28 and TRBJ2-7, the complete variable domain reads DVKVTQSSRYLVKRTGEKVFLECVQDMDHENMFWYRQDPGLGLRLIYFSYDVKMKEKGDIPEGYSVSREKKERFSLILESASTNQTSMYLCASSVDRVSYEQYFGPGTRLTVT.

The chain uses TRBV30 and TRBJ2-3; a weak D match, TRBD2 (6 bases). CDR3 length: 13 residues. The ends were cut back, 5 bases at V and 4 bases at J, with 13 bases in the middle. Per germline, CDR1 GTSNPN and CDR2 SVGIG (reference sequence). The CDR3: CAWSEGGSDTQYF. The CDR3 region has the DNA TGTGCCTGGTCGGAGGGCGGGTCAGATACGCAGTATTTT. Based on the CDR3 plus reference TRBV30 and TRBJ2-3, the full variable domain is SQTIHQWPATLVQPVGSPLSLECTVEGTSNPNLYWYRQAAGRGLQLLFYSVGIGQISSEVPQNLSASRPQDRQFILSSKKLLLSDSGFYLCAWSEGGSDTQYFGPGTRLTVL.

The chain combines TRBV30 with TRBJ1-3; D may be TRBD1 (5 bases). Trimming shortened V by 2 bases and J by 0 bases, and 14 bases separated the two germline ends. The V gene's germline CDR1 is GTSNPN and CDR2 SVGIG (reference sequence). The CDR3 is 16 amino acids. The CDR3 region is CAWSSGTGSSGNTIYF. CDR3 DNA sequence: TGTGCCTGGAGTTCCGGGACTGGTAGCTCTGGAAACACCATATATTTT.

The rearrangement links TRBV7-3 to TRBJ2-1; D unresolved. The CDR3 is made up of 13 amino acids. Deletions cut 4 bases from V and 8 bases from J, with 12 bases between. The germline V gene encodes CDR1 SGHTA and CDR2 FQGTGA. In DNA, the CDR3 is TGTGCCAGCAGCTCCCGGGCCTTCCATGAGCAGTTCTTC. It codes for CASSSRAFHEQFF.

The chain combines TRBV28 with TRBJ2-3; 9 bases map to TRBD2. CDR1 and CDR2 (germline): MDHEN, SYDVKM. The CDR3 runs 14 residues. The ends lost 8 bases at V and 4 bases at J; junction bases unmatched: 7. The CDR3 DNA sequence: TGTGCCAGCCTTAGCGGGAGACCCCCAGATACGCAGTATTTT. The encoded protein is CASLSGRPPDTQYF.

For the CDR3, the DNA is TGTGCCAGCAGCTTAGGACAGGGAAAGAACTATGAGCAGTTCTTC. It yields the protein CASSLGQGKNYEQFF. The rearrangement joins TRBV13 to TRBJ2-1; tentative D call: TRBD1 (6 bases). There are 15 residues in the CDR3. The V end lost 0 bases, the J end lost 8 bases, and 14 bases lay between the germline ends. Looked up from germline, CDR1 is PRHDT and CDR2 is FYEKMQ (reference sequence).

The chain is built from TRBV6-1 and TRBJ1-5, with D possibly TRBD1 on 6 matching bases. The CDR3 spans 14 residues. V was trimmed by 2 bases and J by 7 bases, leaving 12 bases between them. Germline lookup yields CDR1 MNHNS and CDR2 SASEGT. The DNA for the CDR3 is TGTGCCAGCAGTGAATACAGGGAGGGACAGCCCCAGCATTTT. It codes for CASSEYREGQPQHF.

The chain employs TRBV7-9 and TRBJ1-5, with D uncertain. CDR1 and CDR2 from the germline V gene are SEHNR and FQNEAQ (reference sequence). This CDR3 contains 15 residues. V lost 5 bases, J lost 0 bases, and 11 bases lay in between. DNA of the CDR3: TGTGCCAGCAGCCGTGGAGCGGATAGCAATCAGCCCCAGCATTTT. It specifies CASSRGADSNQPQHF.

The CDR3 protein is CAITWGPRETQYF. The CDR3 bases are TGTGCCATCACGTGGGGACCCCGGGAGACCCAGTACTTC. This chain joins TRBV10-3 and TRBJ2-5, with D tentatively TRBD1 or TRBD2 (5 bases each). Trimming took 7 bases from V and 5 from J, leaving 14 bases between them. Germline V gene lookup returns CDR1 ENHRY and CDR2 SYGVKD. This CDR3 spans 13 amino acids.

In DNA form, the CDR3 reads TGCGCCAGCAGCCAAGATTGGGGGGGATCGGCAGAGACCCAGTACTTC. Protein product: CASSQDWGGSAETQYF. The chain uses TRBV4-1 and TRBJ2-5; 7 bases match TRBD2. The CDR3 is 16 residues long. J lost 4 bases, V lost 0 bases, and 8 bases had no gene match. Germline lookup yields CDR1 MGHRA and CDR2 YSYEKL.

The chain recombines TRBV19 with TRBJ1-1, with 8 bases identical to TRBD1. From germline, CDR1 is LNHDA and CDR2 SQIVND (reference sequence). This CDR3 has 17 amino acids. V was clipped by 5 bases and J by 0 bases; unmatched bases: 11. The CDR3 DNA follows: TGTGCCAGTAGTCCTCCAGGGGGCAGGACCCTGAACACTGAAGCTTTCTTT. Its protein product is CASSPPGGRTLNTEAFF.

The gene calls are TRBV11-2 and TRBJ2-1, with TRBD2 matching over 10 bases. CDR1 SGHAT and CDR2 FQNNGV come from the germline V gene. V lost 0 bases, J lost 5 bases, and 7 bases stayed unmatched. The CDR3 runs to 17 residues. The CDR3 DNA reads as TGTGCCAGCAGCTTAGAATTGCGAGGACTAGCGGACAATGAGCAGTTCTTC. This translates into CASSLELRGLADNEQFF.

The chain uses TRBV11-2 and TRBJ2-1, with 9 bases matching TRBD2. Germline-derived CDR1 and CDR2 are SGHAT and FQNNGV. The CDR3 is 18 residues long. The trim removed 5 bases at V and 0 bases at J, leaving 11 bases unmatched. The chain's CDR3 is CASSPIHAGGLSYNEQFF. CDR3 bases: TGTGCCAGCAGCCCGATCCACGCGGGGGGGCTCTCCTACAATGAGCAGTTCTTC.

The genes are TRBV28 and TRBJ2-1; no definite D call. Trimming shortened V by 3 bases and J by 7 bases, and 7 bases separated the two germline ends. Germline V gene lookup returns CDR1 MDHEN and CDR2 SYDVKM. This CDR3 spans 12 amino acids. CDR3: CASSFERNEQFF. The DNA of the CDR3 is TGTGCCAGCAGTTTTGAAAGGAATGAGCAGTTCTTC.

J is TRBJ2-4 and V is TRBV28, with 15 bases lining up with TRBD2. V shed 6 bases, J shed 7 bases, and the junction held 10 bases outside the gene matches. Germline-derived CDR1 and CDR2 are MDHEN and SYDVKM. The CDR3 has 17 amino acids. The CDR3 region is CASSQGLAGGIGNIQYF. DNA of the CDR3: TGTGCCAGCAGCCAGGGACTAGCGGGAGGAATTGGCAACATTCAGTACTTC.

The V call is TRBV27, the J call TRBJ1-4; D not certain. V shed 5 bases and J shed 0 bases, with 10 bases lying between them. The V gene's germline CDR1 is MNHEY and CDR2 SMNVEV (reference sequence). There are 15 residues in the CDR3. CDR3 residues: CASSTNSATNEKLFF. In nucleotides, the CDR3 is TGTGCCAGCAGTACGAACAGCGCAACTAATGAAAAACTGTTTTTT.

The CDR3 region has the DNA TGTGCCAGCAGCCGTGGGGGATTCTACGAGCAGTACTTC. It translates to CASSRGGFYEQYF. V and J are TRBV7-9 and TRBJ2-7, with D perhaps given as TRBD1 or TRBD2 (5 bases each). Trimming cost V 5 bases and J 3 bases, with 11 bases left between them. The germline gives CDR1 SEHNR, CDR2 FQNEAQ (reference sequence). The CDR3 contains 13 residues.

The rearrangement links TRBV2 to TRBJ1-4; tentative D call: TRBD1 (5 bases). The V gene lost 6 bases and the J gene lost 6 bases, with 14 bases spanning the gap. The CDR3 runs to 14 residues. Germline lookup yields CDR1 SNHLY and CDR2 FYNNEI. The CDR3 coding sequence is TGTGCCAGCAGCCCGGGGGTTTATGATGAAAAACTGTTTTTT. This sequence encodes CASSPGVYDEKLFF. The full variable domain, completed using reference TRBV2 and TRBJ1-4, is EPEVTQTPSHQVTQMGQEVILRCVPISNHLYFYWYRQILGQKVEFLVSFYNNEISEKSEIFDDQFSVERPDGSNFTLKIRSTKLEDSAMYFCASSPGVYDEKLFFGSGTQLSVL.

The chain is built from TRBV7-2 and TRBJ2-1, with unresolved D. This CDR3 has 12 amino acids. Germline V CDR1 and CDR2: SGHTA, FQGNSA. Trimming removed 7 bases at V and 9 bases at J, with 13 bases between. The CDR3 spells CASTQPSREQFF. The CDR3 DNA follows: TGTGCCAGCACCCAACCTAGTCGTGAGCAGTTCTTC.

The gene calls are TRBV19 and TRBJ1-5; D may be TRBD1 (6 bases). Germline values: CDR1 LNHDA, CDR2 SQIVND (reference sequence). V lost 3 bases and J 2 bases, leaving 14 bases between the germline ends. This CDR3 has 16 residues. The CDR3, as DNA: TGTGCCAGTAGTATTGAGGACAGCCGAGGCAATCAGCCCCAGCATTTT. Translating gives CASSIEDSRGNQPQHF.

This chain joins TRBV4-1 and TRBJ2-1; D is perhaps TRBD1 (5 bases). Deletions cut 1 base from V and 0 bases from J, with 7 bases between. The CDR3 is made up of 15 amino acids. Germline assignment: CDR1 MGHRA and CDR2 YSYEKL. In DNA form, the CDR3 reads TGCGCCAGCAGCCAAGTAGGGGACTCCTACAATGAGCAGTTCTTC. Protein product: CASSQVGDSYNEQFF.

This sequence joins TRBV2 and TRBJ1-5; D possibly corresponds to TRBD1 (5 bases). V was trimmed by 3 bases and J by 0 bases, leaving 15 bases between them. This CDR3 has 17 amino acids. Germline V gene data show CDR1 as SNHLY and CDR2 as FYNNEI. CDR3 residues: CASSEAPGQISNQPQHF. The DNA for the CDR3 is TGTGCCAGCAGTGAGGCCCCGGGGCAGATTAGCAATCAGCCCCAGCATTTT. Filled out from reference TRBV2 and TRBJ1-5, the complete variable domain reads EPEVTQTPSHQVTQMGQEVILRCVPISNHLYFYWYRQILGQKVEFLVSFYNNEISEKSEIFDDQFSVERPDGSNFTLKIRSTKLEDSAMYFCASSEAPGQISNQPQHFGDGTRLSIL.

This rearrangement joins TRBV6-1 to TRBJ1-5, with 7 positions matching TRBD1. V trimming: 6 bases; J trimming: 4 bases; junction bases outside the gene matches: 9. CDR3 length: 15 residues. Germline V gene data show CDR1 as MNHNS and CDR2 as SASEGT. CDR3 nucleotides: TGTGCCAGCAGACGAATGACAGGGTCAAATCAGCCCCAGCATTTT. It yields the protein CASRRMTGSNQPQHF.

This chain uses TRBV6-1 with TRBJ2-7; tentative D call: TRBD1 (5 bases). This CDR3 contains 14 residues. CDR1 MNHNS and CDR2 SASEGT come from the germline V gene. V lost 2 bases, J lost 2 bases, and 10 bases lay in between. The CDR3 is CASSERGVPYEQYF. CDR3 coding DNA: TGTGCCAGCAGTGAAAGGGGTGTTCCCTACGAGCAGTACTTC.

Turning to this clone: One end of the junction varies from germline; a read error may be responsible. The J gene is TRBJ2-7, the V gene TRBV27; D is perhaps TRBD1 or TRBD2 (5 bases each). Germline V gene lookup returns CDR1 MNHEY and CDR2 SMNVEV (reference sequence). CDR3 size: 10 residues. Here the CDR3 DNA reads TGTGCCAGCAGTTCAAGGGACCGCCCCTTC. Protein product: CASSSRDRPF.

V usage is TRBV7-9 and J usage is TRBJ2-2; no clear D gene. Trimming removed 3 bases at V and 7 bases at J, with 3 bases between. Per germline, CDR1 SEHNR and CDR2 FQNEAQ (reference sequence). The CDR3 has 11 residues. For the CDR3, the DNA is TGTGCCAGCAGCTTTAACGGGGAGCTGTTTTTT. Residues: CASSFNGELFF.

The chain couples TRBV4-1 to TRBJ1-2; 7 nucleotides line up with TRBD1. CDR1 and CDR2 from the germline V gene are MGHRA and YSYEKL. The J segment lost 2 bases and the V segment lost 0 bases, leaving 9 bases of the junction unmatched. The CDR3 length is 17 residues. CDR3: CASSQDKGRQGNYGYTF. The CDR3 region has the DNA TGCGCCAGCAGCCAAGATAAGGGGCGACAGGGAAACTATGGCTACACCTTC.

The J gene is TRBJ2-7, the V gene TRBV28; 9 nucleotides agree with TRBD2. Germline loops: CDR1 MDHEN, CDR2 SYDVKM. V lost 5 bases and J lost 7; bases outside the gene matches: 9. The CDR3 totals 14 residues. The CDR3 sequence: CASSLGLASREQYF. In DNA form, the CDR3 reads TGTGCCAGCAGTCTGGGACTAGCCTCCAGGGAGCAGTACTTC.